This T cell receptor (beta chain) was sequenced in a study of CD8 T cells in Susac syndrome (dated by TCRdb to between 2017 and 2020). About the full investigation: Of the Susac syndrome patients who were sequenced, eight or nine were in clinical remission while roughly six had clinically active disease. The study compared CD8+ T cell repertoire clonality among about a dozen healthy donors, 14 Susac syndrome patients and fewer than 19 multiple sclerosis patients. Whether CD8+ T cell activation and differentiation in Susac syndrome was antigen driven was tested using repertoire sequencing. At blood withdrawal, Susac syndrome patients were therapy-naive, treated with corticosteroids (with IVIg additionally given to some), or treated with IVIg alone.

RNA was extracted using the RNeasy kit, and about 0.5 to 1 ug of the RNA was reverse transcribed with random hexamers. The immunoSEQ multiplex PCR assay, covering 54 Vbeta and 13 Jbeta segments, was used to amplify TCR beta CDR3 regions. Bias from PCR amplification was corrected by using a synthetic template baseline for primer optimization and for computational correction. Per the source publication's procedure: Reads were annotated to V, D and J genes per IMGT and analyzed with immunoSEQ Analyzer, keeping only productive sequences. Clonality was calculated as one minus the Shannon entropy normalized by log2 of the number of productive unique sequences. For each patient and control, public and private clones were evaluated among the 100 most prevalent clones. A clone was defined as Susac-specific if it was absent from the healthy and MS cohorts, from about a thousand published viral clones and from other ImmuneACCESS disease sequences. Using fastp trimming at Q25 and MiXCR clonotype assembly, TCRdb reanalyzed the public sequencing data and kept in-frame beta chains. Every entry covers one CDR3 protein and lists the most common genes and DNA from its rows. TCRdb's processing, not the authors', yielded these V and J calls. This sample lists roughly 190,000 distinct CDR3 sequences; around 95% were detected once. The ten largest clonotypes hold around 0.16% of the sample.

Peripheral blood CD8+ and CD4+ T cells from healthy donors, Susac syndrome patients and multiple sclerosis patients were profiled using high-throughput TCR beta sequencing. Susac syndrome patients met recently defined diagnostic criteria for definite or probable disease. CD8+ TEMRA cells were enriched by FACS, while bulk CD8+ and CD4+ T cells were purified by magnetic negative isolation. Blood was collected in EDTA tubes and processed within 24 hours, with PBMCs isolated through density gradient centrifugation. PBMCs intended for TCR sequencing were frozen in liquid nitrogen and were later thawed in a 37 degrees C water bath. Purity of sorted or isolated CD4+, CD8+ and CD8+ TEMRA cells was at least 90%. V drops 5 bases and J drops 3 bases, leaving 15 bases in between. From cysteine to phenylalanine, the CDR3 is 15 amino acids long. The sequence is cut down to CDR3 DNA, 45 bases in frame from base 1. CDR1 and CDR2, looked up from the germline V gene (reference sequence), are PRHDT and FYEKMQ.

As concerns this clonotype: The specificity of this receptor is unknown. No much larger clone exists at a distance of one base, and base qualities are not known.

Paper-wide results and their limitations: The number of individuals in the TCR sequencing and HLA analysis was acknowledged as relatively small. Some 15 Susac-specific public clones were identified in the total CD8+ repertoire, and roughly five Susac-specific public clones were identified in the CD8+ TEMRA repertoire. Susac syndrome CD8+ repertoires showed clonal expansion, highest in CD8+ TEMRA cells and greater in clinically active than remitting patients.

This clonotype was sampled from a human donor with Susac syndrome. In this chain, TRBV13 is recombined with TRBJ2-3; the D gene could be TRBD1 or TRBD2, each one agreeing over 5 bases. The sample was CD8+ T cells from PBMCs. The DNA sequence is as follows: TGTGCCAGCAGCCCACGGGGCCCCCAAACAGATACGCAGTATTTT. Its product reads: CASSPRGPQTDTQYF.